Shown below are 5 T cell receptor beta chains from a single sample sequenced in a study of molecular identifiers for immune sequencing clone quantification. TCRdb reprocessed the PCR reads via MiXCR and lists one record per CDR3 protein. The sample shows 550,000 to 750,000 distinct CDR3 sequences, about 20% of them seen only once. Sequencing was performed on naive CD8+ T cells from blood, with Jurkat cell RNA spiked in. Stated subset: FACS-sorted CD8+CD4-CCR7+CD45RA+ naive T cells. Source of these receptors: a human donor in good health. Some libraries in this study had Jurkat cell RNA spiked in.

CDR3 in DNA: TGTGCCTGGAGTGTATCAGGAGTTGAAGAAAAACTGTTTTTT. This sequence encodes CAWSVSGVEEKLFF. This chain uses TRBV30 with TRBJ1-4; D is unresolved. V gave up 0 bases and J gave up 8 bases, with 13 bases separating them. The germline CDR1 and CDR2 sequences are GTSNPN and SVGIG (reference sequence). This CDR3 is 14 amino acids long.

This clonotype was seen only a few times. V is TRBV7-9 and J is TRBJ2-1; D is perhaps TRBD1 (5 bases). Trimming removed 2 bases at V and 5 bases at J, with 13 bases between. CDR3 length: 15 residues. Germline V gives CDR1 SEHNR, CDR2 FQNEAQ (reference sequence). The CDR3 region is CASSLIKPGNNEQFF. CDR3 in DNA: TGTGCCAGCAGCTTAATAAAGCCAGGGAACAATGAGCAGTTCTTC.

This clonotype turned up a few times. J is TRBJ2-7 and V is TRBV12-3 or TRBV12-4, with 7 bases matching TRBD1. Trimming removed 2 bases from V and 6 bases from J; junction bases left unmatched: 4. CDR3 length: 13 residues. CDR3 sequence: CASSLTGAGEQYF. The CDR3 DNA is TGTGCCAGCAGTTTAACAGGGGCCGGCGAGCAGTACTTC.

This clonotype was counted at least ten times. V usage is TRBV30 and J usage is TRBJ1-1; 11 bases agree with TRBD1. V dropped 3 bases and J dropped 6; count of bases not matched to a gene: 6. The CDR3 extends over 14 amino acids. CDR1 GTSNPN and CDR2 SVGIG come from the germline V gene (reference sequence). The CDR3 coding sequence is TGTGCCTGGAGCACAGGACAGGGGGCCTCTGAAGCTTTCTTT. This encodes CAWSTGQGASEAFF.

This sequence joins TRBV19 and TRBJ2-7, with TRBD1 matching over 10 bases. CDR3 length: 15 residues. Trimming took 6 bases from V and 6 from J; bases not matched to a gene: 11. Germline-derived CDR1 and CDR2 are LNHDA and SQIVND (reference sequence). The CDR3 spells CASSNTGTGAREQYF. The CDR3 coding sequence is TGTGCCAGTAGCAACACCGGGACAGGGGCCCGCGAGCAGTACTTC.